The entry that follows covers one TCR beta chain sequence. This entry comes from a study of cytomegalovirus exposure and HLA in healthy donors. Sequencing used immunoSEQ multiplex PCR; TCRdb keeps in-frame clones, though not all of them. The repertoire holds 260,000 or so clones, with 90% as singletons. This sequence originates from a woman in her twenties or thirties in good health and CMV-seronegative. The sample consisted of PBMCs.

CDR3 bases: TGTGCCAGCAGCTTGGTCGCCACCGGGGAGCTGTTTTTT. It specifies CASSLVATGELFF. V gene TRBV5-6 combines with J gene TRBJ2-2, with D unclear. Germline CDR1 and CDR2: SGHDT and YYEEEE. Between the trimmed V and J ends, which lost 0 bases and 4 bases, there was a span of 4 bases. The CDR3 length is 13 residues.